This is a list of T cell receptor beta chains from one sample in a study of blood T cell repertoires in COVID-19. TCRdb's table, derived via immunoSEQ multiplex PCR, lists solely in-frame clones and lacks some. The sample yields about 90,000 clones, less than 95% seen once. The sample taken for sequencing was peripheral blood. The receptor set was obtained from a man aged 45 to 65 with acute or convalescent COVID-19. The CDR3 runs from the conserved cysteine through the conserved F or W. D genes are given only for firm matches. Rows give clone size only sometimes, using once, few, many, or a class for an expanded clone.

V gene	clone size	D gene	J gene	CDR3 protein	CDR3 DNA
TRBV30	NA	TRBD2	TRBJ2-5	CAWSVLAGEGETQYF	TGTGCCTGGAGTGTACTAGCGGGAGAAGGGGAGACCCAGTACTTC
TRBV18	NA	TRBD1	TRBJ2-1	CASSSQGDEQFF	TGTGCCAGCTCGTCACAGGGGGATGAGCAGTTCTTC
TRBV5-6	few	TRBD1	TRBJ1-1	CASSKGQTEAFF	TGTGCCAGCAGCAAGGGACAGACTGAAGCTTTCTTT
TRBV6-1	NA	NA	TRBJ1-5	CASSEAGGYHQPQHF	TGTGCCAGCAGTGAAGCGGGGGGATATCATCAGCCCCAGCATTTT
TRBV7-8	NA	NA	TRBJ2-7	CASSLALSYEQYF	TGTGCCAGCAGCTTAGCTCTATCCTACGAGCAGTACTTC
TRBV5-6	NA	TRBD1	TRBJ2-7	CASSPGVGTGGPSSYEQYF	TGTGCCAGCAGCCCGGGGGTTGGGACAGGGGGCCCCAGCTCCTACGAGCAGTACTTC
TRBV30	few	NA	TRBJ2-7	CAWSNGRRESYEQYF	TGTGCCTGGAGTAATGGGAGGAGGGAGTCCTACGAGCAGTACTTC
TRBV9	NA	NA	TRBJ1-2	CASSVDQDYGYTF	TGTGCCAGCAGCGTAGATCAGGACTATGGCTACACCTTC
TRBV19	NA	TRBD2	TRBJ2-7	CASSRPRLAGANDEQYF	TGTGCCAGTAGTAGACCACGACTAGCGGGAGCTAACGACGAGCAGTACTTC
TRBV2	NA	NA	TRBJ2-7	CASSEDFYEQYF	TGTGCCAGCAGTGAGGACTTCTACGAGCAGTACTTC
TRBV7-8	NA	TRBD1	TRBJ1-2	CASSASNRGPYYGYTF	TGTGCCAGCAGTGCCTCCAACAGGGGGCCCTACTATGGCTACACCTTC
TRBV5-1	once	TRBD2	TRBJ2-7	CASSRGAGDAYEQYF	TGCGCCAGCAGTCGAGGGGCGGGAGACGCCTACGAGCAGTACTTC
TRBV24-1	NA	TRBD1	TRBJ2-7	CATGTAQNEQYF	TGTGCCACCGGGACAGCCCAAAACGAGCAGTACTTC
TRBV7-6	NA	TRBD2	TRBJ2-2	CASSLALTSVNTGELFF	TGTGCCAGCAGCTTAGCGCTGACTAGCGTTAACACCGGGGAGCTGTTTTTT
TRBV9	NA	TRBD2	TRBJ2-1	CASSFNLAEGRNEQFF	TGTGCCAGCAGCTTCAACCTAGCGGAGGGCCGCAATGAGCAGTTCTTC
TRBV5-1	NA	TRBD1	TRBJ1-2	CASSFDLGGLGGYTF	TGCGCCAGCAGCTTCGATTTAGGGGGCCTGGGTGGCTACACCTTC
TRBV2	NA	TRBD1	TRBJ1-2	CASSDDREGVGYTF	TGTGCCAGCAGCGACGACAGGGAAGGCGTTGGCTACACCTTC
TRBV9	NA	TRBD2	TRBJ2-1	CASSALAGVYNEQFF	TGTGCCAGCAGCGCCCTAGCGGGAGTGTACAATGAGCAGTTCTTC
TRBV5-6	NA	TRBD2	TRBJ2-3	CASSLEGSGRAATDTQYF	TGTGCCAGCAGCTTGGAAGGTAGCGGGAGGGCCGCAACAGATACGCAGTATTTT
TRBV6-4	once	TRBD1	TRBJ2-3	CASSDSGTGGTDTQYF	TGTGCCAGCAGTGACTCAGGGACAGGGGGCACAGATACGCAGTATTTT
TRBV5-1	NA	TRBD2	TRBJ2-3	CASSHSGGRGDTQYF	TGCGCCAGCAGCCACTCGGGGGGGCGTGGAGATACGCAGTATTTT
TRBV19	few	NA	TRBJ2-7	CASGQAYEQYF	TGTGCCAGTGGACAAGCCTACGAGCAGTACTTC
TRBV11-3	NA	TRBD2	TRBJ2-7	CASSLLAGVYEQYF	TGTGCCAGCAGCTTACTAGCGGGGGTCTACGAGCAGTACTTC
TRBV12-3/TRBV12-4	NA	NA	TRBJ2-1	CASSLYRYNEQFF	TGTGCCAGCAGTTTATATCGGTACAATGAGCAGTTCTTC
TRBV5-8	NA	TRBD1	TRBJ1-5	CASSRGTALNQPQHF	TGTGCCAGCAGTAGAGGGACAGCGCTCAATCAGCCCCAGCATTTT
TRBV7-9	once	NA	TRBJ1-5	CASSSDSSYNQPQHF	TGTGCCAGCAGCTCAGACAGCAGTTACAATCAGCCCCAGCATTTT
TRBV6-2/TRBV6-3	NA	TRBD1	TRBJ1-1	CASNPQGVGEAFF	TGTGCCAGCAACCCACAGGGGGTGGGGGAAGCTTTCTTT
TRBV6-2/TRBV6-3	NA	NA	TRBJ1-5	CASSYIQVSNQPQHF	TGTGCCAGCAGTTACATCCAGGTTAGCAATCAGCCCCAGCATTTT
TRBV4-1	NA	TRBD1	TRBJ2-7	CASRLLPGQGTYEQYF	TGCGCCAGCCGCCTACTACCGGGACAGGGGACCTACGAGCAGTACTTC
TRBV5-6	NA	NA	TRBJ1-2	CASSLVHGKGPGYTF	TGTGCCAGCAGCTTGGTCCACGGGAAAGGCCCTGGCTACACCTTC
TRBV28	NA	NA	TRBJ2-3	CASSSRGSVDTQYF	TGTGCCAGCAGTTCCCGGGGTAGCGTAGATACGCAGTATTTT